The TCR beta chain under discussion was sequenced for a study of blood T cell repertoires in COVID-19. The wider study: The origin of the acute and convalescent COVID-19 samples was the United States, Italy and Spain.

This CDR3 has 13 amino acids. The germline V gene encodes CDR1 SGHRS and CDR2 YFSETQ. Trimming at V came to 4 bases and at J to 3 bases, leaving 3 bases not matched to a gene. Profiled with immunoSEQ multiplex PCR; TCRdb holds only in-frame clones, not every one. The profile shows 200,000 to 300,000 clones, about 85% of them singletons. This chain joins TRBV5-1 and TRBJ1-1; 7 nucleotides match TRBD1. The receptor comes from a man aged 30-40 years who had recovered from COVID-19. The sample was peripheral blood. The CDR3 coding sequence is TGCGCCAGCAGCGGTCAGGGGGACACTGAAGCTTTCTTT. Translated: CASSGQGDTEAFF.